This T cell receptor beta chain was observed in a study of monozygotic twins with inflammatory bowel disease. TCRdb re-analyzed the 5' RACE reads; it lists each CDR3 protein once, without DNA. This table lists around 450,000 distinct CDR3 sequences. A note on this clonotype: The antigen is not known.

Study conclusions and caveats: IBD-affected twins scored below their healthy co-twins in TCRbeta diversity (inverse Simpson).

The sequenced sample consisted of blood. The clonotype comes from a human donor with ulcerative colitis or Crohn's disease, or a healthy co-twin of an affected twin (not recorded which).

CDR3 region: CAIKVGNSYEQYF. The chain has TRBV10-3 and TRBJ2-7. This CDR3 has 13 residues. Germline V gene lookup returns CDR1 ENHRY and CDR2 SYGVKD.